A selection of T cell receptor beta chains follows, all from one sample in a study of cytomegalovirus exposure and HLA in healthy donors. Generated by immunoSEQ multiplex PCR, the TCRdb table keeps only in-frame clones and is missing some. This sample has approximately 220,000 clones, with about 79% found just once. The sequenced sample consisted of PBMCs. All receptors come from a male donor in good health and CMV-seronegative. The CDR3 runs from the conserved cysteine through the conserved F or W. Fields, in order: J gene, V gene, D gene, clone size, CDR3 DNA, CDR3 protein. D genes are given only for firm matches. Clone size is shown for a subset of rows, as once, few, many or a class of expanded clone.

J: TRBJ2-1
V: TRBV5-1
D: .
size: .
DNA: TGCGCCAGCAGCTTGGTGAGGCCTGTAAATGAGCAGTTCTTC
CDR3: CASSLVRPVNEQFF

J: TRBJ1-5
V: TRBV28
D: TRBD1
size: .
DNA: TGTGCCAGCAGTTTCCTACAGGGGGCAGGTCAGCCCCAGCATTTT
CDR3: CASSFLQGAGQPQHF

J: TRBJ2-1
V: TRBV7-2
D: TRBD2
size: once
DNA: TGTGCCAGCAGCTTAGTTCCCCAGCGGGAGAGTGTTCATGAGCAGTTCTTC
CDR3: CASSLVPQRESVHEQFF

J: TRBJ2-7
V: TRBV5-1
D: TRBD1
size: once
DNA: TGCGCCAGCAGCCCGGTGCAGGGGGCCCACGAGCAGTACTTC
CDR3: CASSPVQGAHEQYF

J: TRBJ2-3
V: TRBV10-3
D: TRBD2
size: .
DNA: TGTGCCATCAGTGAGTCGGGGGGGTCTAGCACAGATACGCAGTATTTT
CDR3: CAISESGGSSTDTQYF

J: TRBJ1-1
V: TRBV10-3
D: TRBD1
size: few
DNA: TGTGCCATCATGATGGACAGGGCCAACACTGAAGCTTTCTTT
CDR3: CAIMMDRANTEAFF

J: TRBJ2-1
V: TRBV27
D: .
size: once
DNA: TGTGCCAGCAGTTTTGGCAGGAACAATGAGCAGTTCTTC
CDR3: CASSFGRNNEQFF

J: TRBJ2-5
V: TRBV10-3
D: TRBD2
size: .
DNA: TGTGCCATCAGGACTAGCGGGAGTGGAGAGACCCAGTACTTC
CDR3: CAIRTSGSGETQYF

J: TRBJ2-1
V: TRBV5-4
D: .
size: .
DNA: TGTGCCAGCAGCTTGGAGGGGACCAGGGGTGAGCAGTTCTTC
CDR3: CASSLEGTRGEQFF

J: TRBJ1-4
V: TRBV7-6
D: .
size: .
DNA: TGTGCCAGCAGCTTAGCAGCAGGCCCGGAAAAACTGTTTTTT
CDR3: CASSLAAGPEKLFF

J: TRBJ1-1
V: TRBV6-5
D: .
size: few
DNA: TGTGCCAGCAGTTACTCGAGACACAGCGGGACTGAAGCTTTCTTT
CDR3: CASSYSRHSGTEAFF

J: TRBJ2-5
V: TRBV9
D: TRBD1
size: few
DNA: TGTGCCAGCAGCGTCGGGACAGGTCAAGAGACCCAGTACTTC
CDR3: CASSVGTGQETQYF

J: TRBJ1-3
V: TRBV18
D: .
size: .
DNA: TGTGCCAGCTCACACAACCGGGACAGAAACACCATATATTTT
CDR3: CASSHNRDRNTIYF

J: TRBJ1-1
V: TRBV6-5
D: .
size: once
DNA: TGTGCCAGCAGTTACTCTTCGACGGGGTCGTACACTGAAGCTTTCTTT
CDR3: CASSYSSTGSYTEAFF

J: TRBJ2-6
V: TRBV4-3
D: .
size: few
DNA: TGCGCCAGCAGCCAAGAGGAGGGGGCGGCTGGGGCCAACGTCCTGACTTTC
CDR3: CASSQEEGAAGANVLTF

J: TRBJ2-1
V: TRBV4-2
D: TRBD1
size: .
DNA: TGTGCCACTAAGGGGACAGGGTTCTACAATGAGCAGTTCTTC
CDR3: CATKGTGFYNEQFF

J: TRBJ2-2
V: TRBV11-1
D: TRBD1
size: once
DNA: TGTGCCAGCAGCCCCGGACAGGGGAGGGACACCGGGGAGCTGTTTTTT
CDR3: CASSPGQGRDTGELFF

J: TRBJ2-7
V: TRBV5-6
D: TRBD2
size: .
DNA: TGTGCCAGCAGCAAACTAGCGGGAGGTACCTACGAGCAGTACTTC
CDR3: CASSKLAGGTYEQYF

J: TRBJ2-7
V: TRBV27
D: .
size: many
DNA: TGTGCCACCATGGGTCAGCGGCGATACGAGCAGTACTTC
CDR3: CATMGQRRYEQYF

J: TRBJ2-5
V: TRBV19
D: TRBD2
size: few
DNA: TGTGCCAGTAGTATAGATCACGCGGGGGGGCCGAAAGAGACCCAGTACTTC
CDR3: CASSIDHAGGPKETQYF

J: TRBJ2-7
V: TRBV7-6
D: TRBD1
size: once
DNA: TGTGCCAGCAGCTTAGCCGGACAGGCCCCCTACGAGCAGTACTTC
CDR3: CASSLAGQAPYEQYF

J: TRBJ2-3
V: TRBV30
D: .
size: few
DNA: TGTGCCTGGAGTACTAGCCCAGATACGCAGTATTTT
CDR3: CAWSTSPDTQYF

J: TRBJ2-3
V: TRBV4-3
D: TRBD2
size: once
DNA: TGCGCCAGCAGCCAGGGTACCGGGACTAGCGCCGATACGCAGTATTTT
CDR3: CASSQGTGTSADTQYF

J: TRBJ1-5
V: TRBV4-1
D: .
size: .
DNA: TGCGCCAGCAGCCAAGTTGCCGGTCAGCCCCAGCATTTT
CDR3: CASSQVAGQPQHF

J: TRBJ2-6
V: TRBV14
D: .
size: .
DNA: TGTGCCAGCAGCCAAGTCGTTGGGGCCAACGTCCTGACTTTC
CDR3: CASSQVVGANVLTF

J: TRBJ1-2
V: TRBV7-2
D: .
size: .
DNA: TGTGCCAGCAGCTCCCCGGGGGGCTATGGCTACACCTTC
CDR3: CASSSPGGYGYTF

J: TRBJ2-1
V: TRBV7-3
D: .
size: once
DNA: TGTGCCAGCAGCCTCGCCGGAGTAGGCGATGAGCAGTTCTTC
CDR3: CASSLAGVGDEQFF

J: TRBJ1-4
V: TRBV7-2
D: .
size: .
DNA: TGTGCCAGCAGCCCTCTTGGGGGAGGACTGTTTTTT
CDR3: CASSPLGGGLFF

J: TRBJ2-2
V: TRBV4-3
D: .
size: .
DNA: TGCGCCAGCAGCCAAGTTCGAGAGGACACCGGGGAGCTGTTTTTT
CDR3: CASSQVREDTGELFF

J: TRBJ2-6
V: TRBV13
D: TRBD2
size: .
DNA: TGTGCCAGCAGCTTACCGGGGGGACCCAACGTCCTGACTTTC
CDR3: CASSLPGGPNVLTF

J: TRBJ1-6
V: TRBV7-6
D: .
size: .
DNA: TGTGCCAGCAGCCTCTGGGAGGGGGACTCACCCCTCCACTTT
CDR3: CASSLWEGDSPLHF

J: TRBJ1-1
V: TRBV28
D: .
size: .
DNA: TGTGCCAGCAGTTTACGACCTCCAGGCACTGAAGCTTTCTTT
CDR3: CASSLRPPGTEAFF